Listed below are T cell receptor beta chains from one sample, sequenced in a study of blood T cell repertoires in COVID-19. The assay was immunoSEQ multiplex PCR, and TCRdb's table has in-frame clones only and misses some. Of 250,000 or so clones in the sample, around 90% were seen once. Sequencing was done on a sample of peripheral blood. These receptors all come from a man aged 25-45 years with COVID-19, enrolled during active disease. Both conserved end residues are part of each CDR3. The D gene is left open where the match is weak. Part of the rows lack a size; the others show once, few, many or a class for expanded clones.

-	TRBD1	14	TRBV7-6	TRBJ2-7	TGTGCCAGCAGCTCGGGACAGGGAGTCCACGAGCAGTACTTC	CASSSGQGVHEQYF
-	-	13	TRBV6-6	TRBJ1-2	TGTGCCAGCAGCCAATTGGGGGGCTATGGCTACACCTTC	CASSQLGGYGYTF
-	TRBD1	18	TRBV6-6	TRBJ1-6	TGTGCCAGCAGCCGAAAGGGACAGGAGAGCTCCTATAATTCACCCCTCCACTTT	CASSRKGQESSYNSPLHF
once	-	17	TRBV12-2	TRBJ2-7	TGTGCAAGTCGCTTAGGTGTTGACACGCAGGGAACAGACGAGCAGTACTTC	CASRLGVDTQGTDEQYF
-	-	16	TRBV30	TRBJ1-6	TGTGCCTGCAGGGGTGGACGGAGCTCCTATAATTCACCCCTCCACTTT	CACRGGRSSYNSPLHF
-	TRBD1	17	TRBV6-1	TRBJ1-1	TGTGCCAGCAGTGAATGGTCAGGGGGTGAATTTCACACTGAAGCTTTCTTT	CASSEWSGGEFHTEAFF
-	-	12	TRBV19	TRBJ2-7	TGTGCCAGTAGTAACAGGGCGTACGAGCAGTACTTC	CASSNRAYEQYF
-	-	13	TRBV2	TRBJ2-7	TGTGCCATCAAGCTCGGGAATGGTCACGAGCAGTACTTC	CAIKLGNGHEQYF
few	-	16	TRBV7-6	TRBJ2-7	TGTGCCAGCAGCCCCGCGTTAGAAGGGGGTTCCAACGAGCAGTACTTC	CASSPALEGGSNEQYF
-	TRBD1	11	TRBV2	TRBJ1-6	TGTGCCAGCAGGTCAGGGGGTCTCCTCCACTTT	CASRSGGLLHF
-	-	15	TRBV5-6	TRBJ1-2	TGTGCCAGCAGCTTTAGATCGGCAGGGAACTATGGCTACACCTTC	CASSFRSAGNYGYTF
-	TRBD2	18	TRBV19	TRBJ2-1	TGTGCCAGTAGTATCGGGCTAGCGGGGGGCAGCTCCTACAATGAGCAGTTCTTC	CASSIGLAGGSSYNEQFF
-	-	15	TRBV5-1	TRBJ2-2	TGCGCCAGCAGCGAACAGGGCGGGGGCACCGGGGAGCTGTTTTTT	CASSEQGGGTGELFF
-	-	14	TRBV5-4	TRBJ1-6	TGTGCCAGCAGCCCTGGCGGGGGGCTAACACCCCTCCACTTT	CASSPGGGLTPLHF